This TCR beta chain emerged from a study of vaccination effects on CD4 cells after COVID-19. In the study overall: Following the second dose by a median of 72 days, the post-vaccine samples were obtained.

With respect to this clone: Its antigen is undetermined.

Method: immunoSEQ multiplex PCR; TCRdb's copy keeps in-frame clones and lacks some. The table shows about 45,000 clones, with 72% occurring only once. Isolating CD4+ T cells followed less than 11 days of culture. Participants were vaccinated with two doses of either the BNT162b2 or mRNA-1273 vaccine. Cultures received IL-2 medium that replaced half the medium on days 3 and 7. This CDR3 region has 16 residues. Germline V gene data show CDR1 as MNHEY and CDR2 as SVGAGI. V dropped 2 bases and J dropped 0 bases, with 11 bases sitting between them. The study's findings and limits: After vaccination, at late timepoints, clones induced by infection and by vaccine contracted markedly.

The chain combines TRBV6-5 with TRBJ1-3; D is perhaps TRBD1 (5 bases). The receptor's source is a human donor who received a COVID-19 vaccine. The starting material was CD4+ T cells from PBMCs cultured without peptide, obtained after COVID-19 vaccination. The CDR3 reads CASSYGSGISGNTIYF. In DNA form, the CDR3 reads TGTGCCAGCAGTTACGGTTCAGGGATCTCTGGAAACACCATATATTTT.